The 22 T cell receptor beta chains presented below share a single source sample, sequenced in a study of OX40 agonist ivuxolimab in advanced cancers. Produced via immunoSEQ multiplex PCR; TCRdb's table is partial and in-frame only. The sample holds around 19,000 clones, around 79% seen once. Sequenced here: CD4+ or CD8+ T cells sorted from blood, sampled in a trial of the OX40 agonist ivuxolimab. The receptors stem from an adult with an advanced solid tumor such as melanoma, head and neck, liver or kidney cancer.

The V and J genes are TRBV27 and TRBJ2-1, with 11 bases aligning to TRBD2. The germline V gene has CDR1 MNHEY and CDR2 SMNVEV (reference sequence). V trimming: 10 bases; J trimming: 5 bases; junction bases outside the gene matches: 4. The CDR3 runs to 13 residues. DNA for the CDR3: TGTGCCACCAAGGGACTAGCGGACAATGAGCAGTTCTTC. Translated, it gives CATKGLADNEQFF.

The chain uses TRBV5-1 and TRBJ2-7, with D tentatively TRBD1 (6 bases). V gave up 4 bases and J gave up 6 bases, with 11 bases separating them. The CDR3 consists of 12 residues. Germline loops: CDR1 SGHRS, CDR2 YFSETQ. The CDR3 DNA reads TGCGCCAGCAGCCCGGGACACGGCGAGCAGTACTTC. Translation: CASSPGHGEQYF.

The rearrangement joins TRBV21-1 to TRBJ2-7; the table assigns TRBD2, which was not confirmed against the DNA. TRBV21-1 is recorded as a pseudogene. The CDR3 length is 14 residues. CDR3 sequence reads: CASSAGLVLYEQYF. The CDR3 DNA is TGTGCCAGCAGCGCCGGACTAGTTCTCTACGAGCAGTACTTC.

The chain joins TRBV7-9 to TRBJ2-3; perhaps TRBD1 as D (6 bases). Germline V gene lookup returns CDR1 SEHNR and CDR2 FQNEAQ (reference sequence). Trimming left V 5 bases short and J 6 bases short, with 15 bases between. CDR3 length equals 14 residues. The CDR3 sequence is CASSVQGTGDTQYF. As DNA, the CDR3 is TGTGCCAGCAGCGTCCAGGGAACAGGGGATACGCAGTATTTT.

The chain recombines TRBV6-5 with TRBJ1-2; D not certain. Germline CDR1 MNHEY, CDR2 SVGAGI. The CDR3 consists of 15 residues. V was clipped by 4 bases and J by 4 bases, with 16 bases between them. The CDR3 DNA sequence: TGTGCCAGCAGTTCCCCACAGCGTTTTCCCTATGGCTACACCTTC. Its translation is CASSSPQRFPYGYTF.

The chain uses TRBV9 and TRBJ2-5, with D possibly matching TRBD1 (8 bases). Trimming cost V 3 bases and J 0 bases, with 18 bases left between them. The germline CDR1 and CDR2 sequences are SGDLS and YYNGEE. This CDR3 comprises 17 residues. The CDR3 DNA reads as TGTGCCAGCAGCGGCCCATTACAGGGGGGGGACCAAGAGACCCAGTACTTC. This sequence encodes CASSGPLQGGDQETQYF.

CDR3 region: CASIPRGGLDYGYTF. The CDR3, as DNA: TGTGCCAGCATACCCCGGGGGGGTCTCGACTATGGCTACACCTTC. The chain employs TRBV27 and TRBJ1-2; possible D gene TRBD1, 5 bases. V gave up 7 bases and J gave up 3 bases, with 18 bases separating them. Looked up from germline, CDR1 is MNHEY and CDR2 is SMNVEV (reference sequence). The CDR3 covers 15 residues.

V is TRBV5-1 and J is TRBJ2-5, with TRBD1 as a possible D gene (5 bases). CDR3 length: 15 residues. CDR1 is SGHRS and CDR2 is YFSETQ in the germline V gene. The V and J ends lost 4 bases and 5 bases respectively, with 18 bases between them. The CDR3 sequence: CASSALQAQWETQYF. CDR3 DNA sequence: TGCGCCAGCAGCGCGCTACAGGCACAGTGGGAGACCCAGTACTTC.

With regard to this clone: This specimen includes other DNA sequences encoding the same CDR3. The CDR3 DNA reads TGTGCCAGCAGCTTGACTAGCGGGAGACACAATGAGCAGTTCTTC. Translating gives CASSLTSGRHNEQFF. The gene calls are TRBV7-2 and TRBJ2-1, with 12 bases lining up with TRBD2. Germline V gene sequence: CDR1 SGHTA, CDR2 FQGNSA. The CDR3 spans 15 residues. J was trimmed by 5 bases and V by 3 bases; bases with no gene match: 2.

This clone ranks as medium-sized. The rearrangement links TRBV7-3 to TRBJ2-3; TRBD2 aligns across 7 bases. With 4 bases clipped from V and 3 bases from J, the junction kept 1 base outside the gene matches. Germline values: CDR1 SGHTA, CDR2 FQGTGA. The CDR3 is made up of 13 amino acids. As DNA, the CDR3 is TGTGCCAGCAGCTCCGGGGGGACAGATACGCAGTATTTT. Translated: CASSSGGTDTQYF.

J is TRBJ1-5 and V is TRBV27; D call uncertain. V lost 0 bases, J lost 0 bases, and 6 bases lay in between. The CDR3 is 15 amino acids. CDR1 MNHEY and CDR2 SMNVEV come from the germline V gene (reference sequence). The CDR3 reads CASSLSRYSNQPQHF. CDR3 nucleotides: TGTGCCAGCAGTTTATCCAGGTATAGCAATCAGCCCCAGCATTTT.

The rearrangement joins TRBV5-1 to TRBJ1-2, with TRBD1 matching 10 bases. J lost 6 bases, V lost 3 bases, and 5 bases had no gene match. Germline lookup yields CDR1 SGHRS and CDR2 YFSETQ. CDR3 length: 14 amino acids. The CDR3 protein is CASSSRQGADGYTF. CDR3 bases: TGCGCCAGCAGCTCCAGACAGGGGGCCGATGGCTACACCTTC.

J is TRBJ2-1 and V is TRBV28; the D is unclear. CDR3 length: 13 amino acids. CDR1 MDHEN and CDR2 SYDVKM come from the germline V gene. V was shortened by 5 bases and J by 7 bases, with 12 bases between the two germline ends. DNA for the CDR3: TGTGCCAGCAGTCTCGCTTACCGGAATGAGCAGTTCTTC. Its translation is CASSLAYRNEQFF.

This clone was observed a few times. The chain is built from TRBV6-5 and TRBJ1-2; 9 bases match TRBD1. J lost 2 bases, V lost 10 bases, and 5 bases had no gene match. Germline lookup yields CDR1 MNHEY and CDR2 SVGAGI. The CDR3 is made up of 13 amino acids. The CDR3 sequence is CATTGGSNYGYTF. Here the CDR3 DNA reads TGTGCCACCACAGGGGGCTCAAACTATGGCTACACCTTC.

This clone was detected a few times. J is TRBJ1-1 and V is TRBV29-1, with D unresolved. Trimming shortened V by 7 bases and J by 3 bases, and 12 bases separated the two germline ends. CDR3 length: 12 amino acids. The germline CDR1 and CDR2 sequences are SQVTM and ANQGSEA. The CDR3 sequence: CSGRRAYTEAFF. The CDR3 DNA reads TGCAGCGGACGAAGGGCGTACACTGAAGCTTTCTTT.

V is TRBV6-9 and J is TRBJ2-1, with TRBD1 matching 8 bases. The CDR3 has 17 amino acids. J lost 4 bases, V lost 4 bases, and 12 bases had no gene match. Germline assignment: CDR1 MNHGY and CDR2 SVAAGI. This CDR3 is CASSLGETGVTYNEQFF. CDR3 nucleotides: TGTGCCAGCAGTTTGGGGGAGACAGGGGTAACTTACAATGAGCAGTTCTTC.

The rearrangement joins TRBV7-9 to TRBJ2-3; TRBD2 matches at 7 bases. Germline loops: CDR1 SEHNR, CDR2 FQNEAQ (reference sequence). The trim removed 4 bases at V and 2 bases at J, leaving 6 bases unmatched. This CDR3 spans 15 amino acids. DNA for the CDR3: TGTGCCAGCAGCTGGGGACTAATCCACACAGATACGCAGTATTTT. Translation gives CASSWGLIHTDTQYF.

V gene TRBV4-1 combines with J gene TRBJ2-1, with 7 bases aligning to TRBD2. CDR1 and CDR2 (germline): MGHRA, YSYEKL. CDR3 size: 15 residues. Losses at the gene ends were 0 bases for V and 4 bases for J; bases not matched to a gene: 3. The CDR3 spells CASSQDGGGYNEQFF. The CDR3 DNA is TGCGCCAGCAGCCAAGATGGGGGGGGTTACAATGAGCAGTTCTTC.

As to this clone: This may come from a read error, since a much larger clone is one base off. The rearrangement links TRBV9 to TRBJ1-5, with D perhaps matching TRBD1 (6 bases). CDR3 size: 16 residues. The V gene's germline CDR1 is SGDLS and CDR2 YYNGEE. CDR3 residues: CTSSVEGGEFNQPQHF. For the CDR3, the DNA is TGTACCAGCAGCGTAGAAGGGGGAGAGTTCAATCAGCCCCAGCATTTT.

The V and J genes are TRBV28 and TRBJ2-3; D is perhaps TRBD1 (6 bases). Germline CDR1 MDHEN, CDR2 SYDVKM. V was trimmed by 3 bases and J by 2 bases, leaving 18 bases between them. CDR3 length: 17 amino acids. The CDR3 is CASSFFLRTEHTDTQYF. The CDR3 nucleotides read TGTGCCAGCAGTTTTTTCTTAAGGACAGAACACACAGATACGCAGTATTTT.

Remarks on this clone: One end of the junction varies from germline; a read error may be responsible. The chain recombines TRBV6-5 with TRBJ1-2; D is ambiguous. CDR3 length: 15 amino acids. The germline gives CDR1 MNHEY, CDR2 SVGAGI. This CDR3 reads CASSYWESDDYGHTF. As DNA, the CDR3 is TGTGCCAGCAGTTATTGGGAATCTGACGACTATGGCCACACCTTC.

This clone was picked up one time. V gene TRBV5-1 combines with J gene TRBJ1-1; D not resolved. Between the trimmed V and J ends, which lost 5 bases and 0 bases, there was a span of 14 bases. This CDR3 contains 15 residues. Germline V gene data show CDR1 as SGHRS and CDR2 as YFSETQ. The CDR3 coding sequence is TGCGCCAGCAGTTGGGATCCGGGCGTGAACACTGAAGCTTTCTTT. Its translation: CASSWDPGVNTEAFF.